What follows describes a single TCR beta chain. Its antigen is as yet unknown. The sample is drawn from a study of shared clonotypes between healthy human individuals. Study in general: Each donor contributed plates that comprised three CD4 naive, three CD4 memory, two CD8 naive and one CD8 memory. Study results and limitations: Estimated richness was generally greater in naive than memory subsets.

V was shortened by 4 bases and J by 4 bases, with 6 bases between the two germline ends. Germline V CDR1 and CDR2: SNHLY, FYNNEI. CDR3 length: 12 amino acids. It was at deep level that the assay was run. Only in-frame clones appear in the TCRdb table, and some are missing; sequencing was by immunoSEQ multiplex PCR. This table holds 1,500,000 or so clones, about 96% found once. A CD45RA+ naive subset and a CD45RA-negative memory subset were split from CD4+ cells. Sequences were obtained from naive CD4+ T cells sorted from blood. Described subset: CD45RA+ positively selected. The sequence was obtained from a man younger than 45 in good health. The chain couples TRBV2 to TRBJ2-3; D is undetermined. The chain's CDR3 is CASSVTPDTQYF. The CDR3 DNA reads as TGTGCCAGCAGTGTTACCCCAGATACGCAGTATTTT.